These 16 T cell receptor beta chains originate from one sample sequenced in a study of shared clonotypes between healthy human individuals. The method was immunoSEQ multiplex PCR; TCRdb's version includes in-frame clones alone and lacks a portion of them. This sample has around 600,000 clones, with approximately 97% found just once. Sequencing was done on a sample of naive CD4+ T cells sorted from blood. Described subset: CD45RA+ positively selected. The receptor set was obtained from a woman between 25 and 40 years old in good health.

This clone was seen once. The chain couples TRBV5-1 to TRBJ2-2; no firm D call. V gave up 4 bases and J gave up 0 bases, with 13 bases separating them. The germline CDR1 and CDR2 sequences are SGHRS and YFSETQ. The CDR3 is made up of 16 amino acids. This CDR3 reads CASSPVGDANTGELFF. Written as DNA, the CDR3 is TGCGCCAGCAGCCCAGTCGGAGACGCGAACACCGGGGAGCTGTTTTTT.

The chain links TRBV5-1 to TRBJ1-2; TRBD1 might be the D (5 bases). The length of the CDR3 is 12 residues. CDR1 and CDR2 from the germline V gene are SGHRS and YFSETQ. Trimming stripped 4 bases from V and 7 bases from J, with 11 bases between. The CDR3 sequence is CASSMGEAGYTF. CDR3 in DNA: TGCGCCAGCAGCATGGGGGAGGCTGGCTACACCTTC. The whole variable domain, remainder taken from reference TRBV5-1 and TRBJ1-2, is KAGVTQTPRYLIKTRGQQVTLSCSPISGHRSVSWYQQTPGQGLQFLFEYFSETQRNKGNFPGRFSGRQFSNSRSEMNVSTLELGDSALYLCASSMGEAGYTFGSGTRLTVV.

CDR3 sequence: CASSPFGAGGPSTDTQYF. Here the CDR3 DNA reads TGTGCCAGCAGCCCCTTTGGGGCGGGAGGGCCTTCGACAGATACGCAGTATTTT. The chain carries TRBV7-9 and TRBJ2-3; 9 nucleotides line up with TRBD2. The CDR3 runs to 18 residues. With 5 bases clipped from V and 3 bases from J, the junction kept 15 bases outside the gene matches. The V gene's germline CDR1 is SEHNR and CDR2 FQNEAQ (reference sequence).

The J gene is TRBJ1-2, the V gene TRBV6-5; 7 bases are shared with TRBD1. The CDR3 is 13 residues long. The junction had 2 bases not matched to a gene; V was cut back by 5 bases and J by 2 bases. Germline CDR1 reads MNHEY; CDR2 reads SVGAGI. The CDR3 here is CASSQDRNYGYTF. Here the CDR3 DNA reads TGTGCCAGCAGTCAGGACAGGAACTATGGCTACACCTTC.

This chain uses TRBV6-6 with TRBJ2-7; D is possibly TRBD2 (6 bases). Germline CDR1 is MNHNY and CDR2 is SVGAGI (reference sequence). Deletions cut 5 bases from V and 4 bases from J, with 18 bases between. This CDR3 contains 15 residues. CDR3: CASSTGLTYEYEQYF. In DNA form, the CDR3 reads TGTGCCAGCAGTACGGGACTGACCTATGAATACGAGCAGTACTTC.

The gene calls are TRBV10-2 and TRBJ2-2; the D gene could be TRBD1 or TRBD2 (5 bases each). This CDR3 spans 16 amino acids. Germline-derived CDR1 and CDR2 are WSHSY and SAAADI. V was pared by 3 bases and J by 5 bases, with 16 bases between. The CDR3 region has the DNA TGCGCCAGCAGTGAAATGGGGGATATGAGAACCGGGGAGCTGTTTTTT. Its translation is CASSEMGDMRTGELFF.

Turning to this clone: Other DNA sequences in this specimen translate into the identical CDR3. The chain couples TRBV28 to TRBJ1-2; D possibly corresponds to TRBD1 (5 bases). This CDR3 has 13 residues. Germline CDR1 MDHEN, CDR2 SYDVKM. V was shortened by 5 bases and J by 1 base, with 8 bases between the two germline ends. CDR3 coding DNA: TGTGCCAGCAGTCTGACAGTTAACTATGGCTACACCTTC. Amino acid sequence: CASSLTVNYGYTF.

The J gene is TRBJ1-1, the V gene TRBV28; 7 bases agree with TRBD1. Germline-derived CDR1 and CDR2 are MDHEN and SYDVKM. There are 13 residues in the CDR3. Unmatched junction bases numbered 6, after V lost 5 bases and J lost 6 bases. The CDR3 coding sequence is TGTGCCAGCAGTACGACAGGGATTGCTGAAGCTTTCTTT. It specifies CASSTTGIAEAFF.

V gene TRBV29-1 combines with J gene TRBJ2-3, with 7 bases identical to TRBD2. The J segment lost 0 bases and the V segment lost 4 bases, leaving 4 bases of the junction unmatched. Germline CDR1 reads SQVTM; CDR2 reads ANQGSEA. The CDR3 has 14 residues. CDR3 residues: CSVALAASTDTQYF. The CDR3 nucleotides are TGCAGCGTTGCCCTAGCGGCTAGCACAGATACGCAGTATTTT.

J is TRBJ1-1 and V is TRBV5-1; maybe TRBD1 (5 bases). This CDR3 region has 15 residues. Germline lookup yields CDR1 SGHRS and CDR2 YFSETQ. Deletions cut 1 base from V and 1 base from J, with 11 bases between. The CDR3 sequence is CASSLNRGRNTEAFF. The CDR3 DNA is TGCGCCAGCAGCTTGAATAGGGGTCGGAACACTGAAGCTTTCTTT.

As to this clone: Other DNA sequences of this sample code for an identical CDR3. This rearrangement joins TRBV19 to TRBJ2-1, with D perhaps TRBD1 (6 bases). Germline CDR1 reads LNHDA; CDR2 reads SQIVND (reference sequence). The CDR3 covers 13 residues. Trimming cost V 1 base and J 5 bases, with 6 bases left between them. Written as DNA, the CDR3 is TGTGCCAGTAGTATAGCAGGGGACAATGAGCAGTTCTTC. Amino acids: CASSIAGDNEQFF. The whole variable domain, remainder taken from reference TRBV19 and TRBJ2-1, is DGGITQSPKYLFRKEGQNVTLSCEQNLNHDAMYWYRQDPGQGLRLIYYSQIVNDFQKGDIAEGYSVSREKKESFPLTVTSAQKNPTAFYLCASSIAGDNEQFFGPGTRLTVL.

V is TRBV7-2 and J is TRBJ2-1; a weak D match, TRBD2 (5 bases). Germline lookup yields CDR1 SGHTA and CDR2 FQGNSA. The V end lost 7 bases, the J end lost 7 bases, and 8 bases lay between the germline ends. The length of the CDR3 is 11 residues. The CDR3 DNA reads TGTGCCAGCACCCCGGGGAATGAGCAGTTCTTC. It translates to CASTPGNEQFF.

The chain joins TRBV11-1 to TRBJ2-7; D remains unclear. Germline V gene data show CDR1 as SGHAT and CDR2 as FQDESV (reference sequence). V was trimmed by 1 base and J by 0 bases, leaving 10 bases between them. There are 15 residues in the CDR3. The CDR3 region has the DNA TGTGCCAGCAGCTTAGGGACCCTGAGCTCCTACGAGCAGTACTTC. It translates to CASSLGTLSSYEQYF. Looking up the rest from reference TRBV11-1 and TRBJ2-7 gives the full variable domain: EAEVAQSPRYKITEKSQAVAFWCDPISGHATLYWYRQILGQGPELLVQFQDESVVDDSQLPKDRFSAERLKGVDSTLKIQPAELGDSAMYLCASSLGTLSSYEQYFGPGTRLTVT.

The V call is TRBV18, the J call TRBJ1-5, with a tentative D call TRBD1 (5 bases). Germline lookup yields CDR1 KGHSH and CDR2 LQKENI. Trimming took off 4 bases at V and 6 bases at J, with 19 bases between the two ends. The CDR3 spans 16 residues. The CDR3 protein is CASSQLEGRIFQPQHF. Here the CDR3 DNA reads TGTGCCAGCTCACAACTAGAGGGGAGGATTTTTCAGCCCCAGCATTTT.

The chain uses TRBV5-1 and TRBJ2-5; 8 nucleotides agree with TRBD2. The CDR3 is 15 residues long. Trimming cost V 1 base and J 2 bases; bases outside gene matches: 4. Germline CDR1 is SGHRS and CDR2 is YFSETQ. Written as DNA, the CDR3 is TGCGCCAGCAGCTTGATGGGGACTAGTCAAGAGACCCAGTACTTC. It codes for CASSLMGTSQETQYF.

This clone was seen only a few times. This sequence joins TRBV11-2 and TRBJ2-2, with 10 positions matching TRBD2. The CDR3 has 15 amino acids. V lost 6 bases, J lost 4 bases, and 5 bases stayed unmatched. CDR1 is SGHAT and CDR2 is FQNNGV in the germline V gene. The CDR3 loop reads CASRSSGRGTGELFF. In DNA, the CDR3 is TGTGCCAGCAGGTCTAGCGGGAGAGGCACCGGGGAGCTGTTTTTT.